This passage covers 16 T cell receptor beta chains from one sample sequenced in a study of brain T cells in children with intractable seizures. Clones were read by immunoSEQ multiplex PCR, and TCRdb kept only the in-frame ones, dropping some. The data contain 110,000 or so clones, approximately 94% of them seen just once; the ten biggest clones take up 3.8%. This specimen was peripheral blood, taken at surgery. These receptors originate from a boy under three years old with hemimegalencephaly and intractable seizures.

In this sample, this clone turned up once. Here the CDR3 reads CATRDYFYEQYF. CDR3 coding DNA: TGTGCCACCCGGGACTACTTTTACGAGCAGTACTTC. The chain combines TRBV10-3 with TRBJ2-7; 7 positions match TRBD2. Germline trimming cut 10 bases from V and 4 bases from J; bases unmatched to any gene: 7. Germline assignment: CDR1 ENHRY and CDR2 SYGVKD. There are 12 residues in the CDR3.

The V gene is TRBV19, the J gene TRBJ1-1; D gene unclear. The CDR3 runs 14 residues. Germline V gene sequence: CDR1 LNHDA, CDR2 SQIVND (reference sequence). V lost 7 bases and J 4 bases, leaving 16 bases between the germline ends. DNA of the CDR3: TGTGCCAGTACGCCACTGGGCCGGGTCACTGAAGCTTTCTTT. Translated: CASTPLGRVTEAFF.

CDR3 coding DNA: TGCGCCAGCAGCTTGGTTGGGGGGCGCCGGACCGGGGAGCTGTTTTTT. Translating gives CASSLVGGRRTGELFF. V and J are TRBV5-1 and TRBJ2-2; D could derive from TRBD1 or TRBD2 (6 bases each). The CDR3 consists of 16 residues. CDR1 SGHRS and CDR2 YFSETQ come from the germline V gene. V was clipped by 0 bases and J by 5 bases, with 14 bases between them.

The J gene is TRBJ1-2, the V gene TRBV7-3, with TRBD1 matching 7 bases. In germline, CDR1 is SGHTA, CDR2 FQGTGA. There are 13 residues in the CDR3. After removal of 1 base from V and 4 bases from J, the junction contained 0 bases not matched to a gene. This CDR3 reads CASSLKGAYGYTF. The DNA for the CDR3 is TGTGCCAGCAGCTTAAAGGGGGCCTATGGCTACACCTTC.

This chain uses TRBV28 with TRBJ2-2; D is undetermined. Germline V gene lookup returns CDR1 MDHEN and CDR2 SYDVKM. The CDR3 consists of 16 residues. Trimming pared 1 base from V and 1 base from J, leaving 10 bases between. The CDR3 loop reads CASSLYSTLNTGELFF. CDR3 bases: TGTGCCAGCAGTTTATATAGTACCCTGAACACCGGGGAGCTGTTTTTT.

In DNA, the CDR3 is TGTGCCAGCAGTTCTTGGACAGAGGGTCACTCTGGAAACACCATATATTTT. Its translation is CASSSWTEGHSGNTIYF. The chain combines TRBV28 with TRBJ1-3; possibly TRBD1 for D (6 bases). The CDR3 has 17 residues. V lost 4 bases, J lost 0 bases, and 16 bases lay in between. Germline lookup yields CDR1 MDHEN and CDR2 SYDVKM.

CDR3 sequence: CSVESPQRDDNEQFF. The CDR3 DNA is TGCAGCGTTGAATCCCCCCAGCGGGACGACAATGAGCAGTTCTTC. The chain links TRBV29-1 to TRBJ2-1, with TRBD2 identical over 7 bases. CDR3 length: 15 residues. The trim removed 2 bases at V and 5 bases at J, leaving 9 bases unmatched. Per the germline V gene, CDR1 is SQVTM and CDR2 is ANQGSEA.

The chain couples TRBV6-6 to TRBJ1-3; a possible D gene is TRBD1 (5 bases). Germline V gene sequence: CDR1 MNHNY, CDR2 SVGAGI (reference sequence). The V gene lost 0 bases and the J gene lost 2 bases, with 8 bases spanning the gap. This CDR3 is 15 amino acids long. CDR3 sequence (DNA): TGTGCCAGCAGTTACTCTGGAGGGGCTGGAAACACCATATATTTT. Translating it yields CASSYSGGAGNTIYF.

V gene TRBV2 combines with J gene TRBJ2-1; D tentatively reads TRBD1 or TRBD2 (5 bases each). Trimming removed 2 bases from V and 2 bases from J, with 16 bases in between. The CDR3 length is 17 residues. In germline, CDR1 is SNHLY, CDR2 FYNNEI. CDR3 in DNA: TGTGCCAGCAGTGAATATTTGGGGGAAGGGACCTACAATGAGCAGTTCTTC. Protein sequence: CASSEYLGEGTYNEQFF. The whole variable domain, filled in from reference TRBV2 and TRBJ2-1, reads EPEVTQTPSHQVTQMGQEVILRCVPISNHLYFYWYRQILGQKVEFLVSFYNNEISEKSEIFDDQFSVERPDGSNFTLKIRSTKLEDSAMYFCASSEYLGEGTYNEQFFGPGTRLTVL.

This CDR3 reads CASSYLRVLAKNIQYF. The CDR3 coding sequence is TGTGCCAGCAGTTACCTCAGAGTTTTAGCCAAAAACATTCAGTACTTC. This sequence joins TRBV6-5 and TRBJ2-4; D not resolved. Germline CDR1 reads MNHEY; CDR2 reads SVGAGI. CDR3 length: 16 residues. V dropped 2 bases and J dropped 0 bases, with 11 bases sitting between them.

This chain links TRBV14 with TRBJ2-1, with 8 bases aligning to TRBD1. The V segment lost 4 bases and the J segment 7 bases; nucleotides outside the gene matches: 15. This CDR3 is built from 17 residues. Germline V CDR1 and CDR2: SGHDN, FVKESK. The CDR3 loop is CASSRGPWTGLRNEQFF. The DNA for the CDR3 is TGTGCCAGCAGCCGAGGTCCGTGGACAGGGTTAAGGAATGAGCAGTTCTTC.

This chain joins TRBV19 and TRBJ1-6; D is undetermined. The CDR3 spans 15 residues. Germline assignment: CDR1 LNHDA and CDR2 SQIVND (reference sequence). The ends were cut back, 2 bases at V and 7 bases at J, with 12 bases in the middle. CDR3 sequence: CASSIMWSGNSPLHF. Written as DNA, the CDR3 is TGTGCCAGTAGTATAATGTGGTCGGGCAATTCACCCCTCCACTTT.

The chain couples TRBV3-1 (or the pseudogene TRBV3-2) to TRBJ1-6; D possibly corresponds to TRBD1 (6 bases). CDR1 and CDR2 (germline): LGHDT, YNNKEL (reference sequence). CDR3 length: 16 amino acids. V was trimmed by 3 bases and J by 7 bases, leaving 16 bases between them. CDR3 sequence reads: CASSQRTGLRNSPLHF. The CDR3 nucleotides are TGTGCCAGCAGCCAGAGAACAGGGTTGAGGAATTCACCCCTCCACTTT.

V and J are TRBV30 and TRBJ1-2, with a tentative D call TRBD1 (5 bases). This CDR3 spans 14 amino acids. Germline V lookup: CDR1 GTSNPN, CDR2 SVGIG (reference sequence). V was clipped by 0 bases and J by 2 bases, with 10 bases between them. This CDR3 reads CAWSVRQKNYGYTF. CDR3 bases: TGTGCCTGGAGTGTACGACAGAAAAACTATGGCTACACCTTC. Complete variable domain (other parts from reference TRBV30 and TRBJ1-2): SQTIHQWPATLVQPVGSPLSLECTVEGTSNPNLYWYRQAAGRGLQLLFYSVGIGQISSEVPQNLSASRPQDRQFILSSKKLLLSDSGFYLCAWSVRQKNYGYTFGSGTRLTVV.

This rearrangement joins TRBV6-2 or TRBV6-3 to TRBJ2-5; TRBD2 aligns across 11 bases. The V gene end was trimmed by 4 bases and the J gene end by 5 bases; junction bases not matched to a gene: 6. There are 15 residues in the CDR3. The germline gives CDR1 MNHEY, CDR2 SVGEGT. CDR3 DNA sequence: TGTGCCAGCAGTTTGAGGCTAGCGGGAGGTGAGACCCAGTACTTC. It is translated as CASSLRLAGGETQYF.

The chain uses TRBV27 and TRBJ2-2, with 8 bases fitting TRBD2. The CDR3 runs to 18 residues. The V and J ends lost 3 bases and 0 bases, in that order; junction bases with no gene match: 9. CDR1 and CDR2 (germline): MNHEY, SMNVEV (reference sequence). The CDR3 DNA sequence: TGTGCCAGCAGTTTGGTGTTGGGACTAGGGTCGAACACCGGGGAGCTGTTTTTT. Its protein product is CASSLVLGLGSNTGELFF.